This is a list of T cell receptor beta chains from one sample in a study of OX40 agonist ivuxolimab in advanced cancers. The repertoire was sequenced with immunoSEQ multiplex PCR; TCRdb's copy has only in-frame clones and lacks some. The table has about 80,000 clones, 84% seen once. This material consisted of CD4+ or CD8+ T cells sorted from blood, taken in a trial of the OX40 agonist ivuxolimab. These receptors originate from an adult with an advanced solid tumor such as melanoma, head and neck, liver or kidney cancer. CDR3s include the opening cysteine and the closing phenylalanine or tryptophan. D genes are given only for firm matches. The size entry is marked missing in some rows and otherwise reads once, few, many or a size class.

J,length,V,D,size,CDR3,DNA
TRBJ2-3,18,TRBV29-1,TRBD2,-,CSVEDVFTSGIGADTQYF,TGCAGCGTTGAAGATGTTTTTACTAGCGGGATCGGGGCAGATACGCAGTATTTT
TRBJ1-1,16,TRBV5-6,-,-,CASSNQGRGMSTEAFF,TGTGCCAGCAGTAACCAGGGGAGGGGAATGAGCACTGAAGCTTTCTTT
TRBJ2-6,15,TRBV5-4,-,-,CASSLPGSGANVLTF,TGTGCCAGCAGCTTGCCGGGCAGCGGGGCCAACGTCCTGACTTTC
TRBJ1-2,15,TRBV2,TRBD1,-,CASSVDRGNGYGYTF,TGTGCCAGCAGTGTCGACAGGGGGAATGGCTATGGCTACACCTTC
TRBJ1-1,13,TRBV7-9,-,-,CASSRGQNTEAFF,TGTGCCAGCAGCAGGGGACAGAACACTGAAGCTTTCTTT
TRBJ2-3,16,TRBV7-2,TRBD2,-,CASSTTLAGGTDTQYF,TGTGCCAGCAGCACCACCTTAGCGGGAGGGACAGATACGCAGTATTTT
TRBJ2-7,15,TRBV7-9,TRBD2,-,CASSPKRASGYEQYF,TGTGCCAGCAGCCCTAAACGAGCTAGCGGTTACGAGCAGTACTTC
TRBJ2-7,16,TRBV4-2,TRBD2,-,CASRSLAEGNSYEQYF,TGTGCCAGCAGGTCACTAGCGGAGGGGAACTCCTACGAGCAGTACTTC
TRBJ2-1,16,TRBV13,TRBD1,-,CASSSQQGGSYNEQFF,TGTGCCAGCAGCTCCCAACAGGGGGGTTCCTACAATGAGCAGTTCTTC
TRBJ2-7,13,TRBV30,TRBD1,few,CAWEPGQSYEQYF,TGTGCCTGGGAACCGGGACAGAGCTACGAGCAGTACTTC
TRBJ1-6,13,TRBV12-5,-,once,CASGLEANSPLHF,TGTGCTAGTGGTTTGGAGGCTAATTCACCCCTCCACTTT
TRBJ2-7,14,TRBV5-1,TRBD1,-,CASSPTGNSYEQYF,TGCGCCAGCAGCCCGACAGGGAACTCCTACGAGCAGTACTTC
TRBJ1-5,16,TRBV2,TRBD1,-,CASSYRTGEGRQPQHF,TGTGCCAGCAGTTACCGGACAGGGGAAGGTCGGCAGCCCCAGCATTTT
TRBJ2-7,14,TRBV7-2,TRBD2,-,CASSFSGSLSEQYF,TGTGCCAGCAGCTTCAGCGGGAGCTTATCCGAGCAGTACTTC
TRBJ2-5,13,TRBV5-4,TRBD1,-,CASSRGQQETQYF,TGTGCCAGCAGCCGGGGACAGCAAGAGACCCAGTACTTC
TRBJ1-5,14,TRBV28,-,few,CASESGGRNQPQHF,TGTGCCAGCGAATCGGGAGGGAGGAATCAGCCCCAGCATTTT
TRBJ2-3,14,TRBV5-4,-,-,CASSVVGDTDTQYF,TGTGCCAGCAGCGTTGTGGGGGACACAGATACGCAGTATTTT
TRBJ1-4,14,TRBV11-2,-,-,CASSLSGGSVKLFF,TGTGCCAGCAGCCTCTCGGGAGGGTCGGTAAAACTGTTTTTT
TRBJ2-2,13,TRBV6-6,-,-,CAVHREDSGELFF,TGTGCCGTACACAGGGAGGACTCCGGGGAGCTGTTTTTT
TRBJ2-1,16,TRBV7-2,TRBD2,-,CASRPISGGALNEQFF,TGTGCCAGCAGGCCTATTAGCGGGGGGGCCTTGAATGAGCAGTTCTTC
TRBJ2-5,14,TRBV7-2,-,-,CASSLVRVQETQYF,TGTGCCAGCAGCTTAGTCCGAGTACAAGAGACCCAGTACTTC
TRBJ1-6,18,TRBV2,-,-,CASSERAWAGSYNSPLHF,TGTGCCAGCAGTGAGAGGGCCTGGGCAGGATCCTATAATTCACCCCTCCACTTT
TRBJ2-1,15,TRBV4-3,-,-,CASSRGSNTYNEQFF,TGCGCCAGCAGTCGTGGGAGCAATACCTACAATGAGCAGTTCTTC
TRBJ2-7,14,TRBV5-4,TRBD1,-,CASSPRGNTYEQYF,TGTGCCAGCAGCCCCAGGGGGAACACCTACGAGCAGTACTTC
TRBJ2-3,18,TRBV4-1,TRBD2,-,CASSQSPTSGTGRGGQYF,TGCGCCAGCAGCCAGTCCCCCACTAGCGGGACGGGCAGGGGGGGGCAGTATTTT
TRBJ1-1,17,TRBV5-1,TRBD1,-,CASSSQTGAGGNTEAFF,TGCGCCAGCAGCTCCCAAACAGGGGCGGGTGGAAACACTGAAGCTTTCTTT
TRBJ1-2,13,TRBV5-1,TRBD1,-,CASSFQGERGYTF,TGCGCCAGCAGCTTTCAGGGGGAGCGTGGCTACACCTTC
TRBJ2-1,13,TRBV28,-,-,CASSYPGTNEQFF,TGTGCCAGCAGTTACCCCGGGACCAATGAGCAGTTCTTC
TRBJ1-1,14,TRBV5-1,-,-,CASSLRGESTEAFF,TGCGCCAGCAGCTTAAGGGGGGAGAGCACTGAAGCTTTCTTT
TRBJ1-1,15,TRBV19,-,-,CASSPSQPGHDEAFF,TGTGCCAGTAGTCCATCACAACCGGGGCATGATGAAGCTTTCTTT
TRBJ2-2,16,TRBV11-2,TRBD1,-,CASSLESQGVPGELFF,TGTGCCAGCAGCTTAGAGAGCCAGGGGGTGCCCGGGGAGCTGTTTTTT
TRBJ2-7,14,TRBV4-1,TRBD1,-,CASSPDRDSYEQYF,TGCGCCAGCAGCCCCGACAGGGACTCCTACGAGCAGTACTTC
TRBJ2-5,17,TRBV28,TRBD2,-,CASSYRSGTRGGETQYF,TGTGCCAGCAGCTACAGATCCGGGACCCGCGGGGGAGAGACCCAGTACTTC
TRBJ2-7,15,TRBV10-1,-,-,CASSESQLNSYEQYF,TGCGCCAGCAGTGAGAGCCAGCTCAACTCCTACGAGCAGTACTTC
TRBJ2-3,12,TRBV6-1,-,-,CASMAGTDTQYF,TGTGCCAGCATGGCGGGCACAGATACGCAGTATTTT
TRBJ1-5,17,TRBV18,TRBD1,-,CASSLKSPDRGYQPQHF,TGTGCCAGCTCACTCAAGTCCCCGGACAGGGGTTATCAGCCCCAGCATTTT
TRBJ2-3,12,TRBV30,-,-,CAWSMGTDTQYF,TGTGCCTGGAGTATGGGCACAGATACGCAGTATTTT
TRBJ1-2,14,TRBV18,-,-,CASSPGQDLYGYTF,TGTGCCAGCTCACCAGGGCAGGATCTTTATGGCTACACCTTC
TRBJ1-4,14,TRBV2,-,-,CASSEEGGVGKLFF,TGTGCCAGCAGTGAAGAGGGGGGGGTTGGGAAACTGTTTTTT
TRBJ1-5,17,TRBV5-6,-,-,CASSLGGSPNSNQPQHF,TGTGCCAGCAGCTTGGGGGGGAGTCCAAATAGCAATCAGCCCCAGCATTTT
TRBJ1-4,11,TRBV20-1,-,-,CSAEKGEKLFF,TGCAGTGCCGAAAAAGGGGAAAAACTGTTTTTT
TRBJ1-1,15,TRBV5-1,-,-,CASSAGTRQNTEAFF,TGCGCCAGCAGCGCCGGGACACGGCAGAACACTGAAGCTTTCTTT
TRBJ2-7,12,TRBV11-2,TRBD1,-,CASSFGTGEQYF,TGTGCCAGCAGCTTTGGGACAGGTGAGCAGTACTTC
TRBJ1-5,14,TRBV4-1,TRBD1,-,CASSQGTGYQPQHF,TGCGCCAGCAGCCAAGGGACAGGGTATCAGCCCCAGCATTTT
TRBJ1-6,15,TRBV7-2,-,-,CASSLESRGNSPLHF,TGTGCCAGCAGCTTAGAGTCACGGGGGAATTCACCCCTCCACTTT
TRBJ2-1,14,TRBV11-3,-,-,CASSLGVIDNEQFF,TGTGCCAGCAGCTTGGGGGTCATAGACAATGAGCAGTTCTTC
TRBJ2-3,15,TRBV6-5,TRBD1,-,CASHAPGQGADTQYF,TGTGCCTCCCACGCACCGGGACAGGGTGCAGATACGCAGTATTTT
TRBJ2-7,15,TRBV5-1,-,-,CASSGGRQSQYEQYF,TGCGCCAGCAGCGGGGGGCGGCAATCTCAATACGAGCAGTACTTC
TRBJ1-1,16,TRBV18,TRBD1,-,CASSPRQGAHPSEAFF,TGTGCCAGCTCACCACGACAGGGGGCGCATCCCTCTGAAGCTTTCTTT
TRBJ1-2,15,TRBV5-1,TRBD1,once,CASSLGGTVDYGYTF,TGCGCCAGCAGCTTGGGAGGGACAGTCGACTATGGCTACACCTTC
TRBJ1-1,12,TRBV30,-,-,CAWTLPGTEAFF,TGTGCCTGGACCTTACCAGGGACTGAAGCTTTCTTT
TRBJ1-3,14,TRBV30,-,-,CAWSVGSSGNTIYF,TGTGCCTGGAGTGTTGGAAGCTCTGGAAACACCATATATTTT
TRBJ2-3,15,TRBV5-1,TRBD1,once,CASSYTGQGDTTQYF,TGCGCCAGCAGCTATACAGGACAGGGGGATACGACGCAGTATTTT
TRBJ1-1,15,TRBV28,-,-,CASSLEGTFATEAFF,TGTGCCAGCAGTTTAGAGGGTACGTTTGCCACTGAAGCTTTCTTT
TRBJ1-4,14,TRBV13,-,-,CASSFRGVGEKLFF,TGTGCCAGCAGCTTCCGGGGGGTCGGTGAAAAACTGTTTTTT
TRBJ1-2,12,TRBV7-6,-,-,CASSLVGYGYTF,TGTGCCAGCAGCTTAGTGGGTTACGGCTACACCTTC
TRBJ2-7,15,TRBV6-5,TRBD2,-,CASSYSSGSSYEQYF,TGTGCCAGCAGTTACTCGAGCGGGAGCTCCTACGAGCAGTACTTC